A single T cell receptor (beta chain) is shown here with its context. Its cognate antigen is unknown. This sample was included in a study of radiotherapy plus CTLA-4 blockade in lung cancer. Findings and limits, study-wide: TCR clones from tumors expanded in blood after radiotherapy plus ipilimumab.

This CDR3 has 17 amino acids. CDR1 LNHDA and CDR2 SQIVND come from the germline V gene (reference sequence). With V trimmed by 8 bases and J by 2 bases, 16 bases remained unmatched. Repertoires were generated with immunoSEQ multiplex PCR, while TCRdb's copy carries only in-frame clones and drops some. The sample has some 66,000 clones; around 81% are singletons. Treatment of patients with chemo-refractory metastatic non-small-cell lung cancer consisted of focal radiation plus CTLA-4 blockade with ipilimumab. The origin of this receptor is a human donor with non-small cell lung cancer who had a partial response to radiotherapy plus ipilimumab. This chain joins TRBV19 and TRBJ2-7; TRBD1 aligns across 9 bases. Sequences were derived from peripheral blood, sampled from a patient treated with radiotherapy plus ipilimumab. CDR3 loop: CASASPGGQGIPYEQYF. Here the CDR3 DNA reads TGTGCCAGTGCCTCTCCGGGGGGACAGGGCATTCCCTACGAGCAGTACTTC.